The T cell receptor (beta chain) described here comes from a study of response to subunit inactivated influenza vaccine. In TCRdb, the RT-PCR reads were re-called with MiXCR into one record per CDR3 protein. The sample lists about 540,000 distinct CDR3 sequences; approximately 24% were seen once. This CDR3 region has 15 residues. V lost 8 bases and J lost 5; bases outside the gene matches: 7. CDR1 is MNHNS, CDR2 SASEGT, per germline. This same sample was also part of a study on T cells expressing NK-cell markers. That work states: It was by 5'RACE template switching with UMIs that TCR beta cDNA was made. Among eight sequenced donors, seven carried HCMV seropositivity while one was seronegative. Dominant NKG2C+ clonotypes were found to form about 1.0-7.5% of CD8+ T cells in roughly 6 donors. In a handful of donors, dominant clonotypes made up roughly 28.3-65% of CD3+CD56-NKG2C+ cells.

The chain links TRBV6-1 to TRBJ2-2, with 11 bases that match TRBD1. The source was CD4+ T cells sorted from PBMCs, collected less than 13 days after vaccination. The TCR originated in a man between 45 and 60 years old who received an inactivated influenza vaccine. The CDR3 spells CASGTDRGLTGELFF. The CDR3 DNA reads as TGTGCCAGCGGTACGGACAGGGGGCTTACCGGGGAGCTGTTTTTT.